This TCR beta chain was obtained from a study of regulatory T cells in long-lasting Graves disease. Documented time point: newly diagnosed GD, antithyroid drugs for less than 3 months. With RNA extracted from PBMCs as input, the TCR library was made. This clonotype was detected ten times or more. The length of the CDR3 is 15 residues. With V trimmed by 6 bases and J by 4 bases, 9 bases remained unmatched. Per germline, CDR1 DFQATT and CDR2 SNEGSKA (reference sequence). Libraries of TCR beta came from iRepertoire HTBI primers plus Arm-PCR of CDR3 regions. TCRdb reprocessed the multiplex PCR reads via MiXCR and lists one record per CDR3 protein. The sample includes more than 300,000 distinct CDR3 sequences, around 16% seen only once; the top ten take roughly 21%. In addition, the sample was reused for a study of T cells in Graves' hyperthyroidism and ophthalmopathy. That report notes: The HTBI primer set served for first-round RT-PCR of the TCR CDR3.

Material: peripheral blood mononuclear cells (PBMCs), obtained at new diagnosis, from a patient treated with antithyroid drugs. The TCR originated in a woman between 18 and 29 years old with Graves disease. The gene calls are TRBV20-1 and TRBJ1-6; 7 positions match TRBD1. The CDR3 sequence is CSAITGESYNSPLHF. CDR3 in DNA: TGCAGTGCGATCACAGGGGAGTCTTATAATTCACCCCTCCACTTT.